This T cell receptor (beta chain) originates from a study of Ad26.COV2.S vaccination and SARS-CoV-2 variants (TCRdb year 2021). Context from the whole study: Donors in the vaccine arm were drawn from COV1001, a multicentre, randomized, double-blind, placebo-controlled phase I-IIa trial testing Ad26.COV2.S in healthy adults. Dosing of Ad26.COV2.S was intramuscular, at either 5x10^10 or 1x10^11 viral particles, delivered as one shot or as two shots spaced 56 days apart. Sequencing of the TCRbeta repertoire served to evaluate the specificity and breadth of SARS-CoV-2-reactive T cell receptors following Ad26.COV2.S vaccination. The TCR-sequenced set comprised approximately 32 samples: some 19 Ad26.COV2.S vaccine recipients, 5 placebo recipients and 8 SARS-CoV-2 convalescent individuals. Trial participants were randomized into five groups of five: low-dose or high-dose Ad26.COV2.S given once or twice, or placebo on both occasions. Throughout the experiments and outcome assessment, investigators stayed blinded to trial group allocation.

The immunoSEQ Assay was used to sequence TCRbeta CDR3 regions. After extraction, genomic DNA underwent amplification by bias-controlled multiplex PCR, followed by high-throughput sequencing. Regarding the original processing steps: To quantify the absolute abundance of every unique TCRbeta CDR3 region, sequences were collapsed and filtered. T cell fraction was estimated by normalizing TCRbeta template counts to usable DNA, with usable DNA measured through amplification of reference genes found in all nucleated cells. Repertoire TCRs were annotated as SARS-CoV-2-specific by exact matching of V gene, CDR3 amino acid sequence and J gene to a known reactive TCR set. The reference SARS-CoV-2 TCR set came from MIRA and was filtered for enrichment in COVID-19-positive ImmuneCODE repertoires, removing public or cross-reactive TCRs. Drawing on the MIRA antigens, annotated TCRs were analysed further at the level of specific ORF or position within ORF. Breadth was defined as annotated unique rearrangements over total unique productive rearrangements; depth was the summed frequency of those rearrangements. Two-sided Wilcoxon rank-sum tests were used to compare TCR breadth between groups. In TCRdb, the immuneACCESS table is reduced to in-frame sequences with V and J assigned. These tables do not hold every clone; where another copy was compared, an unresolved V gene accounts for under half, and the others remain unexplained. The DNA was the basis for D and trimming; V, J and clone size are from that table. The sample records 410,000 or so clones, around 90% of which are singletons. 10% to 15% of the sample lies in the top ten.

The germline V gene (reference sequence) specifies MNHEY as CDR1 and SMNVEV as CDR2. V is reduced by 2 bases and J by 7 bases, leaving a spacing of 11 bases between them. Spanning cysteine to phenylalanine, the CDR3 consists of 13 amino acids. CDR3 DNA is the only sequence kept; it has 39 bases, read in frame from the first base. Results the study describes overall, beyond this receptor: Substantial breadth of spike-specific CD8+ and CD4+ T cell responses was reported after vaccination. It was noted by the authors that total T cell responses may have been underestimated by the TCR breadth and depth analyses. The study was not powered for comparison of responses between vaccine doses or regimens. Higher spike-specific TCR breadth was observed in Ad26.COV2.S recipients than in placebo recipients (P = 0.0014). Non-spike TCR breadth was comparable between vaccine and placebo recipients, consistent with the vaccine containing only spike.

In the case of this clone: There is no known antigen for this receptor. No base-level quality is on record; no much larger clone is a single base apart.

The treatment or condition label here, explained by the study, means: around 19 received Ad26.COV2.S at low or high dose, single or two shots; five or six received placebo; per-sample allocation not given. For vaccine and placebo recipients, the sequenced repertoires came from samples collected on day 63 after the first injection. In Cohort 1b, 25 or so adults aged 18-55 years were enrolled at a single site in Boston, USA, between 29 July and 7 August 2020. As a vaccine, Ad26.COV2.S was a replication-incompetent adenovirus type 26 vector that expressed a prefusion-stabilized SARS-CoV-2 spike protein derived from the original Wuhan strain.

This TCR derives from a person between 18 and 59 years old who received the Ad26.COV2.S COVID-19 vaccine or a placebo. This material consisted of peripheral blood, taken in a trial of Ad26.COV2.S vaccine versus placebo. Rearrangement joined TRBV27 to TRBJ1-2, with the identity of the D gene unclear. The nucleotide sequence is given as TGTGCCAGCAGTTTAATGGGAGCCACTGGCTACACCTTC. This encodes CASSLMGATGYTF.